In its sample, the clone carrying this T cell receptor (beta chain) was seen many times. TCRdb redid the calling of the 5' RACE reads with MiXCR, one entry per CDR3 protein. Of 70,000 or so distinct CDR3 sequences detected, around 5% appear once; the ten largest clones hold roughly 2.8%. PBMCs stored at -80 C, numbering 2 million, were the origin of the unsorted libraries. The sample is drawn from a study of neurological immune-mediated disorders. The junction had 12 bases not matched to a gene; V was cut back by 6 bases and J by 7 bases. The CDR3 is 16 residues long. The V call is TRBV12-3 or TRBV12-4, the J call TRBJ2-1, with TRBD2 matching 10 bases. Source material: PBMCs. The source is a woman between 25 and 40 years old with multiple sclerosis. The CDR3 coding sequence is TGTGCCAGCAGCTCTTTCGGGAGCGGGGGGGCAAATGAGCAGTTCTTC. Its protein product is CASSSFGSGGANEQFF.